Below are 28 T cell receptor beta chains sequenced from a single sample in a study of blood T cells in healthy people across ages. Next came a second PCR, run for about 7 to 12 cycles, which used a sample-barcoded 5' primer along with a J-beta primer mix. TCRdb called the 5' RACE reads again in MiXCR, with one record for every CDR3 protein. The data show around 800,000 distinct CDR3 sequences, more than 40% seen once. Sequencing used blood. The receptors here all came from a man aged 55 to 70 in good health.

The chain is built from TRBV6-2 or TRBV6-3 and TRBJ2-3; TRBD2 aligns across 10 bases. Germline CDR1 and CDR2: MNHEY and SVGEGT. V trimming: 5 bases; J trimming: 4 bases; junction bases outside the gene matches: 0. This CDR3 has 13 amino acids. The CDR3 sequence: CASSGTSADTQYF. CDR3 DNA sequence: TGTGCCAGCAGTGGGACTAGCGCAGATACGCAGTATTTT.

The chain is built from TRBV30 and TRBJ2-7; 10 nucleotides line up with TRBD2. With the DNA end fitting TRBJ2-5 better, the J assignment may be wrong. The CDR3 has 16 residues. Germline V CDR1 and CDR2: GTSNPN, SVGIG (reference sequence). In nucleotides, the CDR3 is TGTGCCTGGAGTGTACGACCAGCGGGGGGGAGAGAGACCCAGTACTTC. Protein: CAWSVRPAGGRETQYF.

The sample holds many counts of this clonotype. The chain is built from TRBV29-1 and TRBJ2-7; the D is unclear. V gave up 4 bases and J gave up 0 bases, with 10 bases separating them. The CDR3 has 13 residues. Germline-derived CDR1 and CDR2 are SQVTM and ANQGSEA. CDR3 nucleotides: TGCAGCGTTGGTGGTTCAGTCTCCTACGAGCAGTACTTC. Amino acid sequence: CSVGGSVSYEQYF.

This clonotype showed up just a few times. The CDR3 DNA follows: TGTGCCATCAGTGAGTCAAGGGTTGAGCAGTACTTC. Its protein is CAISESRVEQYF. The chain joins TRBV10-3 to TRBJ2-7; D uncertain. The germline V gene encodes CDR1 ENHRY and CDR2 SYGVKD. This CDR3 is built from 12 residues. V was shortened by 0 bases and J by 7 bases, with 7 bases between the two germline ends.

The chain uses TRBV6-5 and TRBJ1-5; TRBD1 might be the D (6 bases). Germline V gene lookup returns CDR1 MNHEY and CDR2 SVGAGI. This CDR3 has 14 amino acids. The V and J ends lost 6 bases and 2 bases respectively, with 11 bases between them. CDR3 sequence: CASSRRQGNQPQHF. DNA for the CDR3: TGTGCCAGCAGCCGGAGACAGGGCAATCAGCCCCAGCATTTT.

The CDR3 is CASRTGTPFMDTQYF. The CDR3 DNA reads as TGTGCCAGCAGAACCGGGACACCGTTTATGGATACGCAGTATTTT. The chain recombines TRBV7-2 with TRBJ2-3; a possible D gene is TRBD1 (6 bases). CDR3 length: 15 amino acids. Between the trimmed V and J ends, which lost 6 bases and 6 bases, there was a span of 19 bases. Germline CDR1 is SGHTA and CDR2 is FQGNSA.

This clonotype occurred a few times. This chain links TRBV2 with TRBJ1-2; 7 positions agree with TRBD1. This CDR3 has 13 residues. V lost 5 bases and J lost 8; bases outside the gene matches: 8. CDR1 and CDR2 (germline): SNHLY, FYNNEI. This CDR3 is CASSSAGGAGYTF. CDR3 in DNA: TGTGCCAGCAGTTCCGCAGGGGGTGCAGGCTACACCTTC.

This clonotype was observed a few times. V is TRBV11-3 and J is TRBJ2-2; D remains ambiguous. The CDR3 length is 13 residues. V was trimmed by 5 bases and J by 3 bases, leaving 7 bases between them. Germline V gene lookup returns CDR1 SGHNT and CDR2 YENEEA. The CDR3 reads CASSDEYTGELFF. Here the CDR3 DNA reads TGTGCCAGCAGCGACGAGTACACCGGGGAGCTGTTTTTT.

This chain connects TRBV15 to TRBJ2-1; possible D gene TRBD2, 6 bases. Germline V CDR1 and CDR2: LNHNV, YYDKDF (reference sequence). The V end lost 2 bases, the J end lost 0 bases, and 14 bases lay between the germline ends. The CDR3 runs to 17 residues. CDR3 amino acids: CATSRYRQGLSYNEQFF. Here the CDR3 DNA reads TGTGCCACCAGCAGATACCGGCAGGGACTCTCCTACAATGAGCAGTTCTTC.

This sequence joins TRBV28 and TRBJ2-3, with TRBD2 identical over 10 bases. CDR1 is MDHEN and CDR2 is SYDVKM in the germline V gene. The CDR3 runs to 16 residues. Trimming took 10 bases from V and 2 from J; bases not matched to a gene: 12. The CDR3 DNA reads TGTGCCACTAAGCAGACGCTAGCGGGGGCCACAGATACGCAGTATTTT. Residues: CATKQTLAGATDTQYF.

The chain is built from TRBV5-5 and TRBJ2-2; TRBD1 matches at 9 bases. Losses at the gene ends were 2 bases for V and 1 base for J; bases not matched to a gene: 6. This CDR3 has 17 amino acids. Germline lookup yields CDR1 SGHKS and CDR2 YYEKEE (reference sequence). The CDR3 DNA reads as TGTGCCAGCAGCTTCGACAGGGGGAATTTGAACACCGGGGAGCTGTTTTTT. Translating it yields CASSFDRGNLNTGELFF.

This clonotype was found a few times. In DNA, the CDR3 is TGCGCCAGCAGAGACAAGGACCAAGAGACCCAGTACTTC. Translated, it gives CASRDKDQETQYF. The chain uses TRBV5-1 and TRBJ2-5; D gene ambiguous. Trimming took off 5 bases at V and 0 bases at J, with 8 bases between the two ends. Germline loops: CDR1 SGHRS, CDR2 YFSETQ. The CDR3 length is 13 residues.

This chain uses TRBV7-2 with TRBJ1-2; a possible D gene is TRBD1 (5 bases). This CDR3 is built from 14 residues. CDR1 and CDR2 from the germline V gene are SGHTA and FQGNSA. V lost 1 base, J lost 3 bases, and 9 bases lay in between. CDR3 sequence: CASSLVVGDYGYTF. CDR3 bases: TGTGCCAGCAGCTTAGTGGTGGGGGACTATGGCTACACCTTC.

This rearrangement joins TRBV12-3 or TRBV12-4 to TRBJ1-2; D is ambiguous. CDR3 length: 14 amino acids. Trimming stripped 3 bases from V and 3 bases from J, with 11 bases between. The CDR3 reads CASSFDRKDYGYTF. The CDR3 region has the DNA TGTGCCAGCAGTTTTGATCGAAAGGACTATGGCTACACCTTC.

The chain combines TRBV14 with TRBJ1-1, with no clear D. Trimming pared 0 bases from V and 0 bases from J, leaving 17 bases between. This CDR3 spans 18 amino acids. Looked up from germline, CDR1 is SGHDN and CDR2 is FVKESK. CDR3: CASSQESPYHSMNTEAFF. The CDR3 region has the DNA TGTGCCAGCAGCCAAGAAAGTCCTTACCACTCAATGAACACTGAAGCTTTCTTT.

Only a few counts were recorded for this clonotype. V gene TRBV3-1 combines with J gene TRBJ1-2, with D hard to call. This CDR3 is 14 amino acids long. The germline V gene has CDR1 LGHDT and CDR2 YNNKEL (reference sequence). V dropped 0 bases and J dropped 7 bases, with 12 bases sitting between them. CDR3 loop: CASSQEITTRGYTF. The CDR3 DNA follows: TGTGCCAGCAGCCAAGAAATCACGACACGTGGCTACACCTTC.

CDR3 residues: CASSQGNRWEQYF. In nucleotides, the CDR3 is TGTGCCAGCAGCCAAGGAAATAGATGGGAGCAGTACTTC. V and J are TRBV3-1 and TRBJ2-7; D ambiguous. V gave up 1 base and J gave up 7 bases, with 11 bases separating them. The CDR3 extends over 13 amino acids. CDR1 and CDR2 from the germline V gene are LGHDT and YNNKEL (reference sequence).

The chain couples TRBV27 to TRBJ2-7; tentative D call: TRBD2 (6 bases). The CDR3 length is 13 residues. With 6 bases removed from V and 4 bases from J, the gap between germline ends came to 13 bases. Germline CDR1 reads MNHEY; CDR2 reads SMNVEV (reference sequence). The CDR3 DNA reads as TGTGCCAGCAGCGATTCAGGGAGGTACGAGCAGTACTTC. Protein sequence: CASSDSGRYEQYF.

This chain connects TRBV10-3 to TRBJ2-2; weak D call: TRBD2 (5 bases). The V gene's germline CDR1 is ENHRY and CDR2 SYGVKD. The CDR3 length is 16 residues. Trimming shortened V by 0 bases and J by 4 bases, and 12 bases separated the two germline ends. The chain's CDR3 is CAISESLAGSTGELFF. Written as DNA, the CDR3 is TGTGCCATCAGTGAGTCCCTAGCCGGGTCCACCGGGGAGCTGTTTTTT.

The CDR3 nucleotides read TGCAGTGCTAGAGATCCGGGAGGGTTCCAAGAGACCCAGTACTTC. Translated: CSARDPGGFQETQYF. V gene TRBV20-1 combines with J gene TRBJ2-5; TRBD2 matches 8 bases. The CDR3 is made up of 15 amino acids. Germline CDR1 is DFQATT and CDR2 is SNEGSKA (reference sequence). J gave up 1 base and V 0 bases, and 4 bases lay outside the gene matches.

The chain employs TRBV20-1 and TRBJ2-7; 12 bases align to TRBD1. The V gene's germline CDR1 is DFQATT and CDR2 SNEGSKA (reference sequence). CDR3 length equals 17 residues. V shed 1 base, J shed 3 bases, and the junction held 10 bases outside the gene matches. The CDR3 is CSARAGTGGVDFYEQYF. In nucleotides, the CDR3 is TGCAGTGCTAGAGCTGGGACAGGGGGCGTTGATTTCTACGAGCAGTACTTC.

V usage is TRBV6-2 or TRBV6-3 and J usage is TRBJ1-5; maybe TRBD1 (6 bases). This CDR3 is built from 15 residues. Trimming removed 5 bases from V and 2 bases from J, with 13 bases in between. CDR1 is MNHEY, CDR2 SVGEGT, per germline. The CDR3 coding sequence is TGTGCCAGCAGTAGGAACAGGGCTGGCAATCAGCCCCAGCATTTT. It specifies CASSRNRAGNQPQHF.

The rearrangement uses TRBV16 and TRBJ2-7, with 8 bases aligning to TRBD1. This CDR3 has 15 amino acids. V shed 4 bases and J 6 bases; nucleotides not matched to a gene: 11. Germline loops: CDR1 KGHSY, CDR2 FQNENV. The CDR3, as DNA: TGTGCCAGCAGCCCGAGTAGGCGGACAGGGATCGAGCAGTACTTC. Its protein product is CASSPSRRTGIEQYF. Looking up the rest from reference TRBV16 and TRBJ2-7 gives the full variable domain: GEEVAQTPKHLVRGEGQKAKLYCAPIKGHSYVFWYQQVLKNEFKFLISFQNENVFDETGMPKERFSAKCLPNSPCSLEIQATKLEDSAVYFCASSPSRRTGIEQYFGPGTRLTVT.

This chain links TRBV6-2 or TRBV6-3 with TRBJ2-7; 9 bases fit TRBD1. J lost 1 base, V lost 8 bases, and 9 bases had no gene match. Germline V gene sequence: CDR1 MNHEY, CDR2 SVGEGT. The CDR3 has 15 amino acids. CDR3 sequence reads: CASGDRATLSYEQYF. The CDR3 region has the DNA TGTGCCAGCGGGGACAGGGCAACACTATCCTACGAGCAGTACTTC.

The chain has TRBV2 and TRBJ2-7; no firm D call. The better agreement between TRBJ2-5 and the DNA end casts doubt on the J call. The CDR3 has 13 amino acids. Germline lookup yields CDR1 SNHLY and CDR2 FYNNEI. The DNA for the CDR3 is TGTGCCAGCAGTGAACGAGAGAAAGAGACCCAGTACTTC. Its protein is CASSEREKETQYF.

In nucleotides, the CDR3 is TGCAGTGCTAAGCCGGGTATCCTTGACGAGCAGTACTTC. Residues: CSAKPGILDEQYF. This chain joins TRBV20-1 and TRBJ2-7; D is unclear. V lost 4 bases and J lost 5, with 15 bases in between. This CDR3 region has 13 residues. Looked up from germline, CDR1 is DFQATT and CDR2 is SNEGSKA (reference sequence).

This clonotype has a handful of counts. This chain uses TRBV20-1 with TRBJ2-1; 16 nucleotides line up with TRBD2. Per germline, CDR1 DFQATT and CDR2 SNEGSKA (reference sequence). The CDR3 is made up of 16 amino acids. The J segment lost 9 bases and the V segment lost 7 bases, leaving 12 bases of the junction unmatched. The CDR3 sequence is CSVRRGLAGGPGEQFF. In nucleotides, the CDR3 is TGCAGTGTCAGAAGGGGACTAGCGGGGGGGCCCGGTGAGCAGTTCTTC.

A remark on this clonotype: The junction departs from the called germline gene at one end, perhaps through a read error. The V call is TRBV7-2, the J call TRBJ2-7; the match to TRBD1 covers 11 bases. The better agreement between TRBJ2-5 and the DNA end casts doubt on the J call. Germline V gene lookup returns CDR1 SGHTA and CDR2 FQGNSA. CDR3 length: 15 amino acids. CDR3 protein: CASSFRRTGGETQYF. CDR3 in DNA: TGCGCCAGCAGCTTCAGAAGGACAGGGGGCGAGACCCAGTACTTC.